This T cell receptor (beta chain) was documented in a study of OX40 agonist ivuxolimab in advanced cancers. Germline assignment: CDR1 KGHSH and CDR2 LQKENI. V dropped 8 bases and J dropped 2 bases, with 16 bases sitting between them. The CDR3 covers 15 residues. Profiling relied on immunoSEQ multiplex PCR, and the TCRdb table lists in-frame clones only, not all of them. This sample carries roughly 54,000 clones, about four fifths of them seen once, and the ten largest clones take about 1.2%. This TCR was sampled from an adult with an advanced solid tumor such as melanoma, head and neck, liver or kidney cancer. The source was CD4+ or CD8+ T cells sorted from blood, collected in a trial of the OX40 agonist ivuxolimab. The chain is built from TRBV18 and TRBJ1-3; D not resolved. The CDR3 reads CASQNLPDAGNTIYF. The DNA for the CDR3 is TGTGCCAGCCAAAATTTACCGGACGCTGGAAACACCATATATTTT.